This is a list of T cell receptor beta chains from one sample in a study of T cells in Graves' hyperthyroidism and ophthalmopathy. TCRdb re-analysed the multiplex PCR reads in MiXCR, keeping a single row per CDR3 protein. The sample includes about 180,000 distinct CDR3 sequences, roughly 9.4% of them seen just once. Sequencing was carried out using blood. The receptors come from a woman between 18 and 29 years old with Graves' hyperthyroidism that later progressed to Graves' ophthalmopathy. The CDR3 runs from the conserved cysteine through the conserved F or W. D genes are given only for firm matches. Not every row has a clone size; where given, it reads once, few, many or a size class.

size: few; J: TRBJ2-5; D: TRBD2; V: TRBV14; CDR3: CASSQEKASGIFFSETQYF; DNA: TGTGCCAGCAGCCAAGAAAAGGCTAGCGGGATATTTTTTTCGGAGACCCAGTACTTC
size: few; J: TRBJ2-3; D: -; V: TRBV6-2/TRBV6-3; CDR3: CASSLWIDTQYF; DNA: TGTGCCAGCAGTTTATGGATAGATACGCAGTATTTT
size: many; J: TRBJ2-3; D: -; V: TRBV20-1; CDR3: CSARDLDTGTILVTQYF; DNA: TGCAGTGCTAGAGATCTTGATACGGGGACGATCCTGGTTACGCAGTATTTT
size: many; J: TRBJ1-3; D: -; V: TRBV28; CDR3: CASIGDTSGNTIYF; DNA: TGTGCCAGCATCGGGGATACCTCTGGAAACACCATATATTTT
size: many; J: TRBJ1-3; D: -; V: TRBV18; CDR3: CASSPGFLGGNTIYF; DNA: TGTGCCAGCTCACCAGGATTTTTGGGTGGAAACACCATATATTTT
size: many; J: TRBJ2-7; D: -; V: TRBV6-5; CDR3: CASSFTGFYEQYF; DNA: TGTGCCAGCAGTTTTACCGGATTCTACGAGCAGTACTTC
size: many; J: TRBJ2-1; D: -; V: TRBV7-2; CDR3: CASSKGTSRGEQFF; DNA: TGTGCCAGCAGCAAAGGAACGTCACGTGGTGAGCAGTTCTTC
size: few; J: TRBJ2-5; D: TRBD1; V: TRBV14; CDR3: CASSPFFKGGVEETQYF; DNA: TGTGCCAGCAGCCCTTTCTTTAAAGGGGGCGTCGAAGAGACCCAGTACTTC
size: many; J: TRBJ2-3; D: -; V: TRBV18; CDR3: CASSPTGMSTDTQYF; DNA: TGTGCCAGCTCACCTACAGGGATGAGCACAGATACGCAGTATTTT
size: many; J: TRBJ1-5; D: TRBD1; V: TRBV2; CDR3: CASRAGQGRGQPQHF; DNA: TGTGCCAGCAGAGCCGGACAGGGTAGGGGTCAGCCCCAGCATTTT
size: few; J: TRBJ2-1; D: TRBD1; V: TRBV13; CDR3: CASSTGDSYSNEQFF; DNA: TGTGCCAGCAGCACAGGGGACAGCTACTCCAATGAGCAGTTCTTC
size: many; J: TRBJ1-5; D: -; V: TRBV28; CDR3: CASSLMVSNQPQHF; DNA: TGTGCCAGCAGTTTGATGGTAAGCAATCAGCCCCAGCATTTT
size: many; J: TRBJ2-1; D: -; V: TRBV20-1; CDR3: CSAINRVVNEQFF; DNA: TGCAGTGCCATAAACAGGGTAGTAAATGAGCAGTTCTTC
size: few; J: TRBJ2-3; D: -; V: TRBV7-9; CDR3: CASSVGSGGSTDTQYF; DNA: TGTGCCAGCAGCGTCGGGTCTGGAGGGAGCACAGATACGCAGTATTTT
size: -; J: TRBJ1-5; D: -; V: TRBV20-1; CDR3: CSARDGRENQPQHF; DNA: TGCAGTGCTAGAGATGGCAGGGAGAATCAGCCCCAGCATTTT
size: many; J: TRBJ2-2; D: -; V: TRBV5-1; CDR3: CASSFAANTGELFF; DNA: TGCGCCAGCAGCTTTGCTGCGAACACCGGGGAGCTGTTTTTT
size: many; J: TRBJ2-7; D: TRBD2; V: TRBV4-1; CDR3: CASSPTSGSAYEQYF; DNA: TGCGCCAGCAGCCCTACTAGCGGATCCGCCTACGAGCAGTACTTC
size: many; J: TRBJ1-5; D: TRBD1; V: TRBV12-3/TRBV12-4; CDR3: CASSSGGSLPQHF; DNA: TGTGCCAGCAGTTCAGGGGGGTCCCTACCCCAGCATTTT
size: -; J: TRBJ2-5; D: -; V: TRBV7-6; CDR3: CASSLGGVVETQYF; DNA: TGTGCCAGCAGCTTAGGAGGGGTAGTAGAGACCCAGTACTTC
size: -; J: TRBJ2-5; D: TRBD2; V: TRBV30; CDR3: CAWVPGLAGTLEETQYF; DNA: TGTGCCTGGGTCCCGGGACTAGCGGGAACGCTAGAAGAGACCCAGTACTTC
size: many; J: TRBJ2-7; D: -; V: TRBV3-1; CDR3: CASSLRGYEQYF; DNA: TGTGCCAGCAGCCTCCGGGGCTACGAGCAGTACTTC
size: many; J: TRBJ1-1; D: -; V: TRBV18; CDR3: CASSPETGDTEAFF; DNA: TGTGCCAGCTCACCAGAGACAGGTGACACTGAAGCTTTCTTT
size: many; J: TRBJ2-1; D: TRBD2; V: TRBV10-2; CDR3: CASRRGTRTVDEQFF; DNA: TGCGCCAGCAGAAGAGGGACTAGAACAGTAGATGAGCAGTTCTTC
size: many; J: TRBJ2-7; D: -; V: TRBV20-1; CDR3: CSARDPGSSYEQYF; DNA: TGCAGTGCTAGAGATCCAGGGAGTTCCTACGAGCAGTACTTC
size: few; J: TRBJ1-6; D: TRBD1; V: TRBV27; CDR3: CASSLMSRGGNSPLHF; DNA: TGTGCCAGCAGTTTAATGTCCAGGGGGGGCAATTCACCCCTCCACTTT
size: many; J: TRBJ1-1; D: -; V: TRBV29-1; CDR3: CSSVVQGNTEAFF; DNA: TGCAGCTCGGTCGTCCAGGGGAACACTGAAGCTTTCTTT
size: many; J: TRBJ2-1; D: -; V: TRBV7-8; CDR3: CASSLVGNNEQFF; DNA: TGTGCCAGCAGCTTAGTTGGAAACAATGAGCAGTTCTTC
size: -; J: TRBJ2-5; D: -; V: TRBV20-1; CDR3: CSARLTGIETQYF; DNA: TGCAGTGCTAGACTTACAGGGATAGAGACCCAGTACTTC
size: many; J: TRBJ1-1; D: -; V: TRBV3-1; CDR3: CASSQDWNTEAFF; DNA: TGTGCCAGCAGCCAAGATTGGAACACTGAAGCTTTCTTT
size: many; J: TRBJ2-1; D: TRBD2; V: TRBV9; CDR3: CASSASGSSYNEQFF; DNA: TGTGCCAGCAGCGCTAGCGGTAGCTCCTACAATGAGCAGTTCTTC
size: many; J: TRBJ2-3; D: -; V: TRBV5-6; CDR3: CASSFGPDTQYF; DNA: TGTGCCAGCAGCTTTGGGCCAGATACGCAGTATTTT
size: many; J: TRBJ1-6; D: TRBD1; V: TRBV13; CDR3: CASSLYRGQDSPLHF; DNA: TGTGCCAGCAGCTTGTACAGGGGGCAGGATTCACCCCTCCACTTT
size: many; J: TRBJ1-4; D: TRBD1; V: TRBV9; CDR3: CASSVTPGQEEKLFF; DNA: TGTGCCAGCAGCGTAACCCCGGGACAGGAAGAAAAACTGTTTTTT
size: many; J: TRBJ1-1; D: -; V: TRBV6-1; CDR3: CASSTHGVNTEAFF; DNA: TGTGCCAGCAGTACCCATGGGGTTAACACTGAAGCTTTCTTT
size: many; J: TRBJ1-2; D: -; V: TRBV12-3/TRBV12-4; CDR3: CASSLREGYYGYTF; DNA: TGTGCCAGCAGTTTACGAGAGGGGTACTATGGCTACACCTTC
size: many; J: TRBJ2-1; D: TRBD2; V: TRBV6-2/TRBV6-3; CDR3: CASSQRGGLDEQFF; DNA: TGTGCCAGCAGCCAGCGGGGGGGGTTGGATGAGCAGTTCTTC
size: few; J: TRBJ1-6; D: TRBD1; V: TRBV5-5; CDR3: CASSFLSQGANYNSPLHF; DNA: TGTGCCAGCAGCTTTCTATCACAGGGGGCCAACTATAATTCACCCCTCCACTTT
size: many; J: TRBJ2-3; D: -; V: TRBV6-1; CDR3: CASSEILTDTQYF; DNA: TGTGCCAGCAGTGAGATACTAACAGATACGCAGTATTTT
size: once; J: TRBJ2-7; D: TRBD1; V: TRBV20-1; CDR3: CSALLPGQGADEQYF; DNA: TGCAGTGCCCTCTTACCGGGACAGGGGGCGGACGAGCAGTACTTC
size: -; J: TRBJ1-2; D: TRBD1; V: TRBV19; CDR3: CASRLQGGGYGYTF; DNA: TGTGCCAGTAGGCTTCAGGGGGGCGGGTATGGCTACACCTTC
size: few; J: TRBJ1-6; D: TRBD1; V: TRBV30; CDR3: CAWSQSGTGFSPLHF; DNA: TGTGCCTGGAGTCAATCCGGGACAGGATTTTCACCCCTCCACTTT
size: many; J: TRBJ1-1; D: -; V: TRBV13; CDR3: CASSLDGRAGVNTEAFF; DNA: TGTGCCAGCAGCTTAGATGGTAGGGCAGGTGTGAACACTGAAGCTTTCTTT
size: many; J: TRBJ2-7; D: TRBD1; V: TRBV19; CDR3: CASTSSMTGSSYEQYF; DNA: TGTGCCAGTACCTCATCGATGACAGGGAGTTCCTACGAGCAGTACTTC
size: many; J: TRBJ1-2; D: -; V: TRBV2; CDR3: CASSEGGFDYGYTF; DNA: TGTGCCAGCAGTGAAGGGGGGTTTGACTATGGCTACACCTTC
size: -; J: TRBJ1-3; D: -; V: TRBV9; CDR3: CASSERGRFSGNTIYF; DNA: TGTGCCAGCAGCGAGAGGGGACGCTTCTCTGGAAACACCATATATTTT
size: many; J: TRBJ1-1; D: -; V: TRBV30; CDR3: CAWSVLSGGRTEAFF; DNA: TGTGCCTGGAGTGTACTGTCGGGGGGTAGGACTGAAGCTTTCTTT
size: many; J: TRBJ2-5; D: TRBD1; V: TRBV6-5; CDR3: CASSYSVRTGAETQYF; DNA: TGTGCCAGCAGTTACTCGGTCCGGACAGGGGCGGAGACCCAGTACTTC